The clone carrying this T cell receptor (beta chain) was observed a handful of times. Donors in Cohort 3 who had recovered were those with two negative PCRs, healthcare professional clearance, or resolution of their symptoms. V was shortened by 6 bases and J by 5 bases, with 23 bases between the two germline ends. CDR3 length: 16 amino acids. The germline V gene encodes CDR1 KGHSH and CDR2 LQKENI. Original analysis: Reference gene primers were amplified, and this amplification served to estimate nucleated cell counts. Libraries were prepared by immunoSEQ multiplex PCR; TCRdb keeps only in-frame clonotypes and omits some of them. Clone size and V and J calls were adopted from that table, with D and trimming inferred from the DNA. This sample has 200,000 to 300,000 clones, with approximately 89% found just once. This specimen belongs to a study of blood T cell repertoires in COVID-19. Study information: Samples representing acute and convalescent COVID-19 were sourced from the United States, Italy and Spain.

Material: PBMCs or T cells enriched from blood (not recorded which). The rearrangement uses TRBV18 and TRBJ2-7, with D possibly matching TRBD2 (6 bases). This TCR was recovered from a woman younger than 30 who had recovered from COVID-19. CDR3 nucleotides: TGTGCCAGCTCCAGCCGACACGAGGGGCGCGGGGACGAGCAGTACTTC. Amino acids: CASSSRHEGRGDEQYF.